Listed below are T cell receptor beta chains from one sample, sequenced in a study of T-cell memory formation after mild COVID-19. TCRdb analysed the 5' RACE reads with MiXCR anew, one entry per CDR3 protein. The sample consists of a few hundred thousand distinct CDR3 sequences, 8% to 11% of them appearing once. The sequenced sample consisted of PBMCs or a T cell subset sorted from them (not recorded which). The receptors stem from a man between 18 and 35 years old who had mild COVID-19 (a few samples of this study predate the infection). Cell type and time point are not known. Each CDR3 is given with its conserved first and last residue. D genes are given only for firm matches. Some rows have no size entry. The others give once, few or many, or a class for an expanded clone.

abundance	v_gene	d_gene	j_gene	CDR3aa	CDR3nt
.	TRBV5-1	TRBD1	TRBJ2-1	CASSPPGGTGYNEQFF	TGCGCCAGCAGCCCCCCCGGAGGGACAGGGTACAATGAGCAGTTCTTC
.	TRBV7-8	TRBD1	TRBJ2-5	CASSLRGQDGETQYF	TGTGCCAGCAGCTTAAGAGGACAGGATGGCGAGACCCAGTACTTC
.	TRBV6-6	.	TRBJ2-6	CASRSLSASGANVLTF	TGTGCCAGCAGAAGCCTCTCAGCCTCTGGGGCCAACGTCCTGACTTTC
few	TRBV6-5	.	TRBJ1-4	CASSRRPVDEKLFF	TGTGCCAGCAGCCGCCGCCCGGTCGATGAAAAACTGTTTTTT
few	TRBV11-3	.	TRBJ2-1	CASSFGGTSVEQFF	TGTGCCAGCAGCTTCGGCGGGACGTCGGTTGAGCAGTTCTTC
many	TRBV5-1	TRBD2	TRBJ2-3	CASSPSTSGGTDTQYF	TGCGCCAGCAGCCCCTCAACTAGCGGGGGCACAGATACGCAGTATTTT
many	TRBV7-2	.	TRBJ2-3	CASSLKSPTTDTQYF	TGTGCCAGCAGCTTAAAATCACCAACCACAGATACGCAGTATTTT
few	TRBV15	.	TRBJ2-5	CATSRDTRVTQYF	TGTGCCACCAGCAGAGATACGAGGGTGACCCAGTACTTC
many	TRBV11-2	.	TRBJ2-2	CASSLMWNTGELFF	TGTGCCAGCAGCTTAATGTGGAACACCGGGGAGCTGTTTTTT
.	TRBV5-1	TRBD2	TRBJ2-3	CASSLVRRGELSDTQYF	TGCGCCAGCAGCTTGGTGCGGCGGGGGGAGTTGTCAGATACGCAGTATTTT
.	TRBV25-1	.	TRBJ2-2	CASSELGQGQPGELFF	TGTGCCAGCAGTGAATTAGGGCAGGGTCAGCCCGGGGAGCTGTTTTTT
many	TRBV29-1	.	TRBJ1-2	CSVERGIENYGYTF	TGCAGCGTTGAGAGAGGTATTGAAAACTATGGCTACACCTTC
many	TRBV7-9	.	TRBJ2-2	CASSLRGIGTGELFF	TGTGCCAGCAGTTTGAGGGGAATCGGGACCGGGGAGCTGTTTTTT
.	TRBV6-4	.	TRBJ2-2	CASRPGPILSGELFF	TGTGCCAGCCGCCCGGGCCCGATCTTATCCGGGGAGCTGTTTTTT
.	TRBV11-1	.	TRBJ1-6	CASSPEVRSTGYNSPLHF	TGTGCCAGCAGCCCAGAGGTCCGCTCCACGGGCTATAATTCACCCCTCCACTTT
many	TRBV28	.	TRBJ2-7	CASRTSLGYEQYF	TGTGCCAGCAGGACCTCGTTAGGGTACGAGCAGTACTTC
few	TRBV5-1	.	TRBJ2-7	CASSFDQGGGYEQYF	TGCGCCAGCAGCTTCGATCAGGGGGGAGGCTACGAGCAGTACTTC